This T cell receptor (beta chain) stems from a study of blood T cell repertoires in COVID-19. Per the germline V gene, CDR1 is ENHRY and CDR2 is SYGVKD. V was shortened by 5 bases and J by 3 bases, with 8 bases between the two germline ends. This CDR3 is 14 amino acids long. The protocol was immunoSEQ multiplex PCR, while the TCRdb copy is restricted to in-frame clones and leaves out a portion. This sample has around 200,000 clones; around 82% occur once, and the top ten carry approximately 2.4%. Sequenced sample: peripheral blood. This rearrangement joins TRBV10-3 to TRBJ1-6; D call uncertain. The origin of this receptor is a human donor with acute or convalescent COVID-19. The donor label of this sample is uncertain. The DNA for the CDR3 is TGTGCCATCAGTCCCACAGACTATAATTCACCCCTCCACTTT. This codes for CAISPTDYNSPLHF.